The next 21 T cell receptor beta chains were all read from a single sample in a study of vaccination and CD4 T cells after COVID-19. Cultured CD4+ T cell DNA underwent sequencing with the Oncomine TCR Beta short-read assay. Using its own MiXCR run on the PCR reads, TCRdb lists one record per CDR3 protein. The sample gives 15,000 to 20,000 distinct CDR3 sequences, about 53% of which show up once; about 13% is in the top ten. No antigen is known for these receptors. The treatment denotes: roughly 11-day PBMC culture with coronavirus spike peptide pools or control peptides (ViraFEST assay). What was sequenced was CD4+ T cells from blood, cultured in vitro. These receptors all come from a human donor who had recovered from COVID-19.

This chain links TRBV6-1 with TRBJ2-1; TRBD2 agrees at 9 bases. CDR3 length: 15 residues. V was clipped by 7 bases and J by 8 bases; unmatched bases: 12. In germline, CDR1 is MNHNS, CDR2 SASEGT. In nucleotides, the CDR3 is TGTGCCAGCAAAGCGGGGGGCCTCGGAGGGTATGAGCAGTTCTTC. Translating gives CASKAGGLGGYEQFF.

The CDR3 DNA reads as TGTGCCAGCACACAGGGGCGTTCACCCCTCCACTTT. This translates into CASTQGRSPLHF. The chain joins TRBV6-1 to TRBJ1-6; 7 bases agree with TRBD1. The trim removed 7 bases at V and 9 bases at J, leaving 3 bases unmatched. The CDR3 totals 12 residues. The germline V gene encodes CDR1 MNHNS and CDR2 SASEGT.

The chain combines TRBV2 with TRBJ1-1; TRBD1 aligns across 12 bases. V was clipped by 2 bases and J by 6 bases; unmatched bases: 4. The CDR3 has 15 amino acids. In germline, CDR1 is SNHLY, CDR2 FYNNEI. CDR3 region: CASSEWDRGRSEAFF. DNA for the CDR3: TGTGCCAGCAGTGAATGGGACAGGGGGCGTTCTGAAGCTTTCTTT.

The chain combines TRBV10-2 with TRBJ2-7; tentatively, D is TRBD2 (7 bases). Trimming took 0 bases from V and 2 from J, leaving 11 bases between them. The CDR3 is made up of 15 amino acids. Looked up from germline, CDR1 is WSHSY and CDR2 is SAAADI. CDR3 DNA: TGCGCCAGCAGTGAGTCGGGGGGGCAAGCCTACGAGCAGTACTTC. Residues: CASSESGGQAYEQYF.

The chain carries TRBV4-2 and TRBJ1-1; D is uncertain. Trimming cost V 4 bases and J 0 bases, with 9 bases left between them. This CDR3 spans 14 amino acids. CDR1 and CDR2 from the germline V gene are LGHNA and YNFKEQ. CDR3 loop: CASSLQRMNTEAFF. In DNA, the CDR3 is TGTGCCAGCAGCCTACAGCGAATGAACACTGAAGCTTTCTTT.

This rearrangement joins TRBV7-3 to TRBJ2-3; maybe TRBD2 (5 bases). CDR1 is SGHTA, CDR2 FQGTGA, per germline. V dropped 2 bases and J dropped 6 bases, with 9 bases sitting between them. This CDR3 has 13 residues. Here the CDR3 reads CASSLLASDTQYF. The CDR3 DNA reads as TGTGCCAGCAGCTTACTAGCAAGTGATACGCAGTATTTT.

The chain couples TRBV28 to TRBJ1-1; 7 bases match TRBD1. Trimming removed 3 bases from V and 6 bases from J; junction bases left unmatched: 1. In germline, CDR1 is MDHEN, CDR2 SYDVKM. CDR3 length equals 12 residues. The CDR3 bases are TGTGCCAGCAGTTTCCAGGGGGCTGAAGCTTTCTTT. It encodes CASSFQGAEAFF. The variable domain in full, with the rest retrieved from reference TRBV28 and TRBJ1-1, is DVKVTQSSRYLVKRTGEKVFLECVQDMDHENMFWYRQDPGLGLRLIYFSYDVKMKEKGDIPEGYSVSREKKERFSLILESASTNQTSMYLCASSFQGAEAFFGQGTRLTVV.

V is TRBV10-2 and J is TRBJ1-4; no reliable D call. V lost 3 bases and J lost 0, with 8 bases in between. This CDR3 spans 15 amino acids. Per the germline V gene, CDR1 is WSHSY and CDR2 is SAAADI. This CDR3 is CASSDQGPTNEKLFF. Written as DNA, the CDR3 is TGCGCCAGCAGTGATCAAGGACCAACTAATGAAAAACTGTTTTTT.

On this clonotype: Its ends do not fully match the called genes, so a read error is possible. V is TRBV6-1 and J is TRBJ2-1; D perhaps matches TRBD2 (6 bases). Germline V lookup: CDR1 MNHNS, CDR2 SASEGT. The CDR3 length is 15 residues. The CDR3 sequence: CASSMDGSSYNEQFF. The CDR3 nucleotides are TGCGCCAGCAGCATGGACGGGAGCTCCTACAATGAGCAGTTCTTC.

This clonotype showed up just a few times. The chain couples TRBV11-2 to TRBJ1-2, with D perhaps TRBD1 (6 bases). The CDR3 totals 13 residues. V was shortened by 4 bases and J by 7 bases, with 13 bases between the two germline ends. Germline V gives CDR1 SGHAT, CDR2 FQNNGV. CDR3 region: CASSSNREFGYTF. The CDR3 bases are TGTGCCAGCAGCTCCAACAGGGAATTTGGCTACACCTTC.

This clonotype was observed a few times. V and J are TRBV20-1 and TRBJ2-1, with 11 positions matching TRBD2. Germline loops: CDR1 DFQATT, CDR2 SNEGSKA (reference sequence). The CDR3 extends over 14 amino acids. Germline trimming cut 3 bases from V and 3 bases from J; bases unmatched to any gene: 1. The DNA of the CDR3 is TGCAGTGCTAGCGGGACTAGCGGCTACAATGAGCAGTTCTTC. Translated: CSASGTSGYNEQFF.

The chain joins TRBV11-3 to TRBJ1-1; weak D call: TRBD1 (6 bases). CDR1 and CDR2 (germline): SGHNT, YENEEA. The CDR3 length is 15 residues. V was pared by 1 base and J by 0 bases, with 9 bases between. DNA of the CDR3: TGTGCCAGCAGCTTAGGAGCAGGGGTGAACACTGAAGCTTTCTTT. Translated, it gives CASSLGAGVNTEAFF.

This clonotype was recorded a few times. This rearrangement joins TRBV6-1 to TRBJ1-1; TRBD1 matches at 7 bases. Trimming took 6 bases from V and 4 from J; bases not matched to a gene: 11. Germline CDR1 is MNHNS and CDR2 is SASEGT. The CDR3 has 15 residues. As DNA, the CDR3 is TGTGCCAGCAGAGATTCAGGGGGTTTCGGCACTGAAGCTTTCTTT. Translating gives CASRDSGGFGTEAFF.

V usage is TRBV6-1 and J usage is TRBJ1-4, with TRBD1 matching over 7 bases. The V and J ends lost 5 bases and 8 bases, in that order; junction bases with no gene match: 11. CDR1 is MNHNS and CDR2 is SASEGT in the germline V gene. This CDR3 is built from 15 residues. CDR3 protein: CASSRGTANTEKLFF. The CDR3 DNA follows: TGTGCCAGCAGTCGTGGGACAGCTAATACCGAAAAACTGTTTTTT.

This clonotype has only a few counts. The rearrangement uses TRBV7-8 and TRBJ1-1; D call uncertain. Looked up from germline, CDR1 is SGHVS and CDR2 is FQNEAQ. V was pared by 4 bases and J by 1 base, with 7 bases between. This CDR3 spans 13 amino acids. The CDR3 region has the DNA TGTGCCAGCAGCTGGGGAGGGAACACTGAAGCTTTCTTT. Translating it yields CASSWGGNTEAFF.

This clonotype was counted only a few times. V gene TRBV7-2 combines with J gene TRBJ2-2; 7 positions agree with TRBD2. The CDR3 runs 15 residues. V trimming: 1 base; J trimming: 4 bases; junction bases outside the gene matches: 3. The germline V gene encodes CDR1 SGHTA and CDR2 FQGNSA. This chain's CDR3 is CASSLVRTSTGELFF. The CDR3 bases are TGTGCCAGCAGCTTAGTTAGGACTAGCACCGGGGAGCTGTTTTTT.

The rearrangement uses TRBV6-1 and TRBJ2-3; the match to TRBD2 covers 11 bases. Trimming removed 6 bases from V and 1 base from J; junction bases left unmatched: 3. This CDR3 has 15 amino acids. Germline lookup yields CDR1 MNHNS and CDR2 SASEGT. The CDR3 sequence: CASRALAGGTDTQYF. The CDR3 coding sequence is TGTGCCAGCAGGGCACTAGCGGGAGGCACAGATACGCAGTATTTT.

This clonotype occurred a few times. The CDR3 DNA is TGTGCCAGCAGCATCGGACGAGCTGGAAACACCATATATTTT. It codes for CASSIGRAGNTIYF. The chain couples TRBV11-2 to TRBJ1-3; D call uncertain. CDR3 length: 14 residues. Trimming took off 5 bases at V and 2 bases at J, with 10 bases between the two ends. The germline V gene encodes CDR1 SGHAT and CDR2 FQNNGV.

This clonotype has just a few counts. The chain is built from TRBV6-1 and TRBJ2-1; unclear D gene. CDR3 length: 14 residues. CDR1 is MNHNS and CDR2 is SASEGT in the germline V gene. Trimming removed 3 bases from V and 3 bases from J, with 9 bases in between. In DNA, the CDR3 is TGTGCCAGCAGTGAGAGTCAGCTCTACAATGAGCAGTTCTTC. Its protein is CASSESQLYNEQFF.

The chain is built from TRBV6-1 and TRBJ2-5; 8 bases align to TRBD2. This CDR3 region has 15 residues. The junction had 11 bases not matched to a gene; V was cut back by 7 bases and J by 4 bases. Per germline, CDR1 MNHNS and CDR2 SASEGT. The CDR3 protein is CASILSGRGGETQYF. The CDR3, as DNA: TGTGCCAGCATTCTAAGCGGGAGAGGAGGAGAGACCCAGTACTTC.

The genes are TRBV7-2 and TRBJ1-1, with D perhaps TRBD1 (5 bases). V dropped 1 base and J dropped 4 bases, with 16 bases sitting between them. CDR1 SGHTA and CDR2 FQGNSA come from the germline V gene. The CDR3 extends over 16 amino acids. CDR3 bases: TGTGCCAGCAGCTTAGAATCGTGGGGGGGAAGCACTGAAGCTTTCTTT. Its translation: CASSLESWGGSTEAFF.